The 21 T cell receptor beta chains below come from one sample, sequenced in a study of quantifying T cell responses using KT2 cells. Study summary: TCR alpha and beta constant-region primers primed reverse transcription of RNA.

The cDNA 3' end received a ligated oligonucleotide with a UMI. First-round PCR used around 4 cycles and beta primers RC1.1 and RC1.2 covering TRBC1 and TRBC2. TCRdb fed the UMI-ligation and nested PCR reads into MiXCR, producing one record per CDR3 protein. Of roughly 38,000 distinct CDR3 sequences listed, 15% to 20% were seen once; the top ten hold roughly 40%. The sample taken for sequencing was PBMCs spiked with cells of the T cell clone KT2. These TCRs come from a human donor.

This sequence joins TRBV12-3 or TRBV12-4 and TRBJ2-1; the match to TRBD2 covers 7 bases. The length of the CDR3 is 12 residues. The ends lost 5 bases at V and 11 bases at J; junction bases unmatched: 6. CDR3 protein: CASSLEGGKQFF. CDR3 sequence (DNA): TGTGCCAGCAGTCTTGAGGGAGGGAAGCAGTTCTTC.

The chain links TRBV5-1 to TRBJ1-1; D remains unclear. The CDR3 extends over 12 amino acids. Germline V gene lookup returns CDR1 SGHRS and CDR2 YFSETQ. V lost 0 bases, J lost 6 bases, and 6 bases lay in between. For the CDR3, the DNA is TGCGCCAGCAGCTTGGCGGGTCCTGAAGCTTTCTTT. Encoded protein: CASSLAGPEAFF. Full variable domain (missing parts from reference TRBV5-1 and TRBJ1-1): KAGVTQTPRYLIKTRGQQVTLSCSPISGHRSVSWYQQTPGQGLQFLFEYFSETQRNKGNFPGRFSGRQFSNSRSEMNVSTLELGDSALYLCASSLAGPEAFFGQGTRLTVV.

The CDR3 DNA follows: TGTGCCAGCAGCCAAGCCTCCCTAGCGGGAGGGACCAATGAGCAGTTCTTC. Amino acids: CASSQASLAGGTNEQFF. V and J are TRBV3-1 and TRBJ2-1; 12 nucleotides line up with TRBD2. This CDR3 is built from 17 residues. Germline CDR1 and CDR2: LGHDT and YNNKEL (reference sequence). The junction had 7 bases not matched to a gene; V was cut back by 1 base and J by 6 bases.

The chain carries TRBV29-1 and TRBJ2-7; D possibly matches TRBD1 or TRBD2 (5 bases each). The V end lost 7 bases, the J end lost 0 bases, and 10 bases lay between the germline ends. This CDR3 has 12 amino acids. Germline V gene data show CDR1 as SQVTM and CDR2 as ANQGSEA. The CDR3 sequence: CSGGTDSYEQYF. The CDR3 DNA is TGCAGCGGTGGGACGGACTCCTACGAGCAGTACTTC.

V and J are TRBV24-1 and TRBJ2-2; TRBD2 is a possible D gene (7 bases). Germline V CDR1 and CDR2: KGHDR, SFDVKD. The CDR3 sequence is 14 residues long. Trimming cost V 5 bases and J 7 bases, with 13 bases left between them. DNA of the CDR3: TGTGCCACCAGTGCTCCGGGGGGACACGGGGAGCTGTTTTTT. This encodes CATSAPGGHGELFF.

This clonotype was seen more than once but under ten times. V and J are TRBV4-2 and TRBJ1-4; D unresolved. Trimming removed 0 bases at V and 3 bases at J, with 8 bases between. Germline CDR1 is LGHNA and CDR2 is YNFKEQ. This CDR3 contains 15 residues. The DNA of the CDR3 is TGTGCCAGCAGCCAAGAAGGCGGATCTAATGAAAAACTGTTTTTT. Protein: CASSQEGGSNEKLFF.

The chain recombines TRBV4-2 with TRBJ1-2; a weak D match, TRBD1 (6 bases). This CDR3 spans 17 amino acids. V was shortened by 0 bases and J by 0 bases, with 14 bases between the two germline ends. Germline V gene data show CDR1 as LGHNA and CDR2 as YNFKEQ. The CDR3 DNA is TGTGCCAGCAGCCAAGAGGACAGTTGGGCTCCTAACTATGGCTACACCTTC. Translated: CASSQEDSWAPNYGYTF.

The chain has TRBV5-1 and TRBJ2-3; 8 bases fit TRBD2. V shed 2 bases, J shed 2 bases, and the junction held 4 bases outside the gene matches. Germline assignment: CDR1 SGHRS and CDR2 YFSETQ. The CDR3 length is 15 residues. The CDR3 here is CASSLGGRTTDTQYF. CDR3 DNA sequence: TGCGCCAGCAGCTTAGGCGGGAGGACCACAGATACGCAGTATTTT.

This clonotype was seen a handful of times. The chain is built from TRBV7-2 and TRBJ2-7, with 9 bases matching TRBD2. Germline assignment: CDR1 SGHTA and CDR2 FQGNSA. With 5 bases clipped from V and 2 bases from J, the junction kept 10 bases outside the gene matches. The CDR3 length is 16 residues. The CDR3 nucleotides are TGTGCCAGCAGCCCCCAAGTCCTAGCGGGGCCCTACGAGCAGTACTTC. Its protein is CASSPQVLAGPYEQYF.

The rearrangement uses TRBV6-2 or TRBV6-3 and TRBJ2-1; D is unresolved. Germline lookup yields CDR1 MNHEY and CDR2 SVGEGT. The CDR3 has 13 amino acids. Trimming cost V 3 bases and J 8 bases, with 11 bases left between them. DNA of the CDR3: TGTGCCAGCAGTTATCCCAGTTCCGATGAGCAGTTCTTC. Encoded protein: CASSYPSSDEQFF.

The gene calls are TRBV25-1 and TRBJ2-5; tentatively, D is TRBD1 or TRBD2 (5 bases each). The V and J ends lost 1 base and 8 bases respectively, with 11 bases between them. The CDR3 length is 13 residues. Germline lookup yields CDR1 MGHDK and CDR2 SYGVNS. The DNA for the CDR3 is TGTGCCAGCAGTGAATTTGCCAGGGACACCCAGTACTTC. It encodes CASSEFARDTQYF.

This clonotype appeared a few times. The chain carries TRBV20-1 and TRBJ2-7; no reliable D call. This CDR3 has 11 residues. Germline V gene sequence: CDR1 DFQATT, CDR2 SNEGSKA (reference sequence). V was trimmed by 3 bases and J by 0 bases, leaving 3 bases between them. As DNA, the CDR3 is TGCAGTGCTAGTTACTCCTACGAGCAGTACTTC. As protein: CSASYSYEQYF.

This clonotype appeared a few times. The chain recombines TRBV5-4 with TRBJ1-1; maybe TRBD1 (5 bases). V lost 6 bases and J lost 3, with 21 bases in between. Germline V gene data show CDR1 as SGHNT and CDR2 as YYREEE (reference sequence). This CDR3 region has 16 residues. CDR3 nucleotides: TGTGCCAGCATAGGCGGCTACGGGACTGGGGACACTGAAGCTTTCTTT. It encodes CASIGGYGTGDTEAFF.

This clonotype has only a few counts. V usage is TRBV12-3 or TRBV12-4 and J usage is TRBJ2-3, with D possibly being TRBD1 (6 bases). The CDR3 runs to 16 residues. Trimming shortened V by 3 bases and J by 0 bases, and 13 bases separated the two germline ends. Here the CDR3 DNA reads TGTGCCAGCAGTTTCCGGACAGCTTTTAGCACAGATACGCAGTATTTT. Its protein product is CASSFRTAFSTDTQYF.

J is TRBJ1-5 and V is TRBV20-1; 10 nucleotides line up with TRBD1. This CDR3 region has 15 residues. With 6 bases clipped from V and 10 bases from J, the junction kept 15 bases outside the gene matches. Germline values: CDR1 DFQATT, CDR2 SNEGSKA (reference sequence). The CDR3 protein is CSALAGTGAASPQHF. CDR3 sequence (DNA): TGCAGTGCCCTAGCCGGGACAGGGGCCGCGAGTCCCCAGCATTTT.

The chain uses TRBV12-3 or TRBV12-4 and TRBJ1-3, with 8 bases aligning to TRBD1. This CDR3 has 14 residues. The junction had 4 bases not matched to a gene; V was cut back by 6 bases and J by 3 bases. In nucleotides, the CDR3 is TGTGCCAGCAGCCCCGACAGGGGTGGAAACACCATATATTTT. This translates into CASSPDRGGNTIYF.

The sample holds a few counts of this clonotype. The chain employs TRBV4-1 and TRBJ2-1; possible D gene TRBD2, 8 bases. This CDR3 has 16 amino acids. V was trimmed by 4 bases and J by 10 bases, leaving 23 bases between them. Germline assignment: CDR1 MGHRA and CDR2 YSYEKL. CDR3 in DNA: TGCGCCAGCAGCCTCCCCGGGAGGGGGCGGGTTGGGGAGCAGTTCTTC. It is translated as CASSLPGRGRVGEQFF.

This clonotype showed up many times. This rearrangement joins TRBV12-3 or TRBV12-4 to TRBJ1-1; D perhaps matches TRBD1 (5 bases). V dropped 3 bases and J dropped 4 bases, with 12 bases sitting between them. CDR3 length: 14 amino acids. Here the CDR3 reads CASSFPGLGTEAFF. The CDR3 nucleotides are TGTGCCAGCAGTTTTCCAGGGTTGGGCACTGAAGCTTTCTTT.

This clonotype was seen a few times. CDR3 region: CASTRMGADTEAFF. CDR3 bases: TGCGCCAGCACCAGGATGGGGGCCGACACTGAAGCTTTCTTT. The rearrangement uses TRBV5-1 and TRBJ1-1; a possible D gene is TRBD1 (6 bases). Germline V CDR1 and CDR2: SGHRS, YFSETQ. This CDR3 contains 14 residues. The V end lost 6 bases, the J end lost 3 bases, and 15 bases lay between the germline ends.

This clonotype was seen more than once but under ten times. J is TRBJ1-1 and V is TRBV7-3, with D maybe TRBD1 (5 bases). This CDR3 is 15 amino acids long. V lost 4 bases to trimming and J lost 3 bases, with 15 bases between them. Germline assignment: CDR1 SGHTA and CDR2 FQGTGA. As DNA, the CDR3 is TGTGCCAGCAGCTCCCAGGGTAATGAGGACACTGAAGCTTTCTTT. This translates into CASSSQGNEDTEAFF.

CDR3 DNA: TGCAGTGCTAGGGGGGGAGGGCCTTCAATCTACGAGCAGTACTTC. The encoded protein is CSARGGGPSIYEQYF. V usage is TRBV20-1 and J usage is TRBJ2-7; 7 bases map to TRBD2. Germline V CDR1 and CDR2: DFQATT, SNEGSKA (reference sequence). V shed 3 bases, J shed 3 bases, and the junction held 11 bases outside the gene matches. This CDR3 is 15 amino acids long.